A selection of T cell receptor beta chains follows, all from one sample in a study of technical replicates of blood from several donors. Produced via immunoSEQ multiplex PCR; TCRdb's table is partial and in-frame only. The sample holds 65,000 to 85,000 clones, approximately 91% seen once. The sequenced sample consisted of T cells isolated from PBMCs. These receptors originate from a human donor in good health. The CDR3 runs from the conserved cysteine through the conserved F or W. A D gene is named only where the DNA matches it firmly. Only part of the rows carry a size: once, few, many, or a class if the clone is expanded.

CDR3: CSVPGATGSEQYF; DNA: TGCAGCGTCCCCGGGGCGACAGGGAGCGAGCAGTACTTC; J: TRBJ2-7; V: TRBV29-1; size: NA; D: TRBD1
CDR3: CSVDGQGASEQYF; DNA: TGCAGCGTTGACGGACAGGGGGCAAGCGAGCAGTACTTC; J: TRBJ2-7; V: TRBV29-1; size: NA; D: TRBD1
CDR3: CAWRRTVYGNTEAFF; DNA: TGTGCCTGGAGAAGGACAGTATACGGGAACACTGAAGCTTTCTTT; J: TRBJ1-1; V: TRBV30; size: few; D: NA
CDR3: CASSQVRGFSGNTIYF; DNA: TGCGCCAGCAGCCAAGTGAGGGGGTTCTCTGGAAACACCATATATTTT; J: TRBJ1-3; V: TRBV4-1; size: NA; D: NA
CDR3: CASSLQGEETQYF; DNA: TGTGCCAGCAGTTTACAGGGGGAGGAGACCCAGTACTTC; J: TRBJ2-5; V: TRBV28; size: NA; D: TRBD1
CDR3: CASSFTLAGDSGPYEQYF; DNA: TGTGCCAGCAGTTTTACCCTAGCGGGAGATAGTGGCCCCTACGAGCAGTACTTC; J: TRBJ2-7; V: TRBV28; size: NA; D: TRBD2
CDR3: CATSRPFSLSGVYEQYF; DNA: TGTGCCACCAGCAGGCCTTTTTCCCTCTCGGGGGTCTACGAGCAGTACTTC; J: TRBJ2-7; V: TRBV15; size: NA; D: NA
CDR3: CSLAGDTEAFF; DNA: TGCAGCCTAGCAGGGGACACTGAAGCTTTCTTT; J: TRBJ1-1; V: TRBV20-1; size: NA; D: NA
CDR3: CASSAAGAFF; DNA: TGTGCCAGCAGCGCCGCCGGAGCTTTCTTT; J: TRBJ1-1; V: TRBV2; size: NA; D: NA
CDR3: CASSTSQGISQPQHF; DNA: TGTGCCAGCAGTACCTCACAGGGTATCAGTCAGCCCCAGCATTTT; J: TRBJ1-5; V: TRBV6-5; size: NA; D: NA
CDR3: CASSELAGVPADTQYF; DNA: TGTGCCAGCAGTGAACTAGCGGGAGTCCCAGCAGATACGCAGTATTTT; J: TRBJ2-3; V: TRBV6-1; size: NA; D: TRBD2
CDR3: CASSVGVGLSYEQYF; DNA: TGTGCCAGCAGCGTAGGAGTGGGCCTCTCCTACGAGCAGTACTTC; J: TRBJ2-7; V: TRBV9; size: NA; D: NA
CDR3: CASSLVASGTDTQYF; DNA: TGTGCCAGCAGCTTGGTAGCTAGTGGCACAGATACGCAGTATTTT; J: TRBJ2-3; V: TRBV5-6; size: NA; D: NA
CDR3: CACSQGGETQYF; DNA: TGTGCCTGCTCTCAGGGGGGAGAGACCCAGTACTTC; J: TRBJ2-5; V: TRBV6-5; size: NA; D: NA
CDR3: CASSVQGRIKEKLFF; DNA: TGTGCCAGCAGTGTCCAGGGTAGAATAAAGGAAAAACTGTTTTTT; J: TRBJ1-4; V: TRBV27; size: NA; D: NA
CDR3: CAWSVTEFYEQYF; DNA: TGTGCCTGGAGTGTAACGGAGTTCTACGAGCAGTACTTC; J: TRBJ2-7; V: TRBV30; size: NA; D: NA
CDR3: CASGQVGNTIYF; DNA: TGTGCCAGCGGACAAGTTGGAAACACCATATATTTT; J: TRBJ1-3; V: TRBV27; size: NA; D: NA
CDR3: CASSVTYTDTQYF; DNA: TGTGCCAGCAGCGTGACTTACACAGATACGCAGTATTTT; J: TRBJ2-3; V: TRBV9; size: NA; D: NA
CDR3: CASSPGTSVYEQYF; DNA: TGTGCCAGCAGCCCAGGGACTAGCGTATACGAGCAGTACTTC; J: TRBJ2-7; V: TRBV27; size: NA; D: TRBD2
CDR3: CAWFLGGNYGYTF; DNA: TGTGCCTGGTTTCTGGGGGGGAACTATGGCTACACCTTC; J: TRBJ1-2; V: TRBV30; size: NA; D: NA
CDR3: CASSPPTGPLNQPQHF; DNA: TGTGCCAGTAGCCCCCCCACAGGTCCTCTCAATCAGCCCCAGCATTTT; J: TRBJ1-5; V: TRBV19; size: NA; D: NA
CDR3: CASSVREETQYF; DNA: TGTGCCAGCAGCGTTCGAGAAGAGACCCAGTACTTC; J: TRBJ2-5; V: TRBV9; size: NA; D: NA
CDR3: CASSETGRERRETQYF; DNA: TGCGCCAGCAGTGAGACCGGGAGGGAGAGGAGAGAGACCCAGTACTTC; J: TRBJ2-5; V: TRBV10-1; size: once; D: TRBD2
CDR3: CASSIDPGIGYTF; DNA: TGTGCCAGTAGTATAGATCCAGGGATCGGCTACACCTTC; J: TRBJ1-2; V: TRBV19; size: NA; D: NA
CDR3: CSVEDARGSTDTQYF; DNA: TGCAGCGTTGAAGACGCGCGGGGTAGCACAGATACGCAGTATTTT; J: TRBJ2-3; V: TRBV29-1; size: NA; D: NA
CDR3: CAISESAGWNTEAFF; DNA: TGTGCCATCAGTGAGTCTGCAGGTTGGAACACTGAAGCTTTCTTT; J: TRBJ1-1; V: TRBV10-3; size: NA; D: NA
CDR3: CASSSRYANTGELFF; DNA: TGCGCCAGCAGTTCCAGATACGCGAACACCGGGGAGCTGTTTTTT; J: TRBJ2-2; V: TRBV10-1; size: NA; D: NA
CDR3: CASGLPTGGSEETQYF; DNA: TGTGCTAGTGGCCTTCCAACGGGAGGGTCGGAAGAGACCCAGTACTTC; J: TRBJ2-5; V: TRBV12-5; size: NA; D: TRBD2
CDR3: CSGMARLEAFF; DNA: TGCAGTGGTATGGCAAGACTTGAAGCTTTCTTT; J: TRBJ1-1; V: TRBV20-1; size: few; D: NA
CDR3: CASSALGTGGTDTQYF; DNA: TGTGCCAGCAGTGCCCTGGGGACTGGGGGCACAGATACGCAGTATTTT; J: TRBJ2-3; V: TRBV6-1; size: NA; D: NA
CDR3: CASSGGGTGGGYGYTF; DNA: TGTGCCAGCAGCGGCGGGGGGACAGGGGGCGGCTATGGCTACACCTTC; J: TRBJ1-2; V: TRBV9; size: NA; D: TRBD1
CDR3: CASSLNADTQYF; DNA: TGTGCCAGCAGCTTGAACGCGGATACGCAGTATTTT; J: TRBJ2-3; V: TRBV5-6; size: NA; D: NA
CDR3: CASRDRLNTEAFF; DNA: TGTGCCAGCAGGGACAGATTGAACACTGAAGCTTTCTTT; J: TRBJ1-1; V: TRBV28; size: NA; D: NA
CDR3: CASSTGQGLGGEQYF; DNA: TGTGCCAGCAGTACGGGACAGGGACTAGGAGGCGAGCAGTACTTC; J: TRBJ2-7; V: TRBV6-5; size: NA; D: NA
CDR3: CASRWGLANEQFF; DNA: TGTGCCAGCAGATGGGGACTAGCTAATGAGCAGTTCTTC; J: TRBJ2-1; V: TRBV6-5; size: NA; D: TRBD2
CDR3: CASSYSGAGQPQHF; DNA: TGTGCCAGCAGTTACTCGGGGGCCGGGCAGCCCCAGCATTTT; J: TRBJ1-5; V: TRBV6-5; size: NA; D: NA
CDR3: CASSLGINTEAFF; DNA: TGTGCCAGCAGTTTAGGCATTAACACTGAAGCTTTCTTT; J: TRBJ1-1; V: TRBV28; size: NA; D: NA
CDR3: CASSDSGETQYF; DNA: TGTGCCAGCAGCGACTCAGGGGAGACCCAGTACTTC; J: TRBJ2-5; V: TRBV7-2; size: NA; D: NA
CDR3: CAIPGRQGGYEQYF; DNA: TGTGCCATCCCGGGGAGACAGGGGGGATACGAGCAGTACTTC; J: TRBJ2-7; V: TRBV2; size: NA; D: TRBD1
CDR3: CASSLRGDTEAFF; DNA: TGTGCCAGCAGCTTGCGGGGGGACACTGAAGCTTTCTTT; J: TRBJ1-1; V: TRBV13; size: NA; D: NA
CDR3: CASSQTSGFYEQYF; DNA: TGTGCCAGCTCCCAGACTAGCGGGTTCTACGAGCAGTACTTC; J: TRBJ2-7; V: TRBV7-2; size: NA; D: TRBD2
CDR3: CASSQDYRDSYEQYF; DNA: TGTGCCAGCAGCCAAGATTACAGAGACTCCTACGAGCAGTACTTC; J: TRBJ2-7; V: TRBV4-2; size: once; D: NA
CDR3: CASSFQGSNQPQHF; DNA: TGTGCCAGCAGTTTTCAGGGAAGCAATCAGCCCCAGCATTTT; J: TRBJ1-5; V: TRBV28; size: NA; D: NA
CDR3: CASSPQGLQKNEQFF; DNA: TGTGCCAGCAGTCCTCAGGGTTTGCAGAAGAATGAGCAGTTCTTC; J: TRBJ2-1; V: TRBV28; size: NA; D: NA
CDR3: CASRPKDYAGTASEAFF; DNA: TGTGCCAGCAGACCGAAAGATTACGCCGGGACAGCCTCCGAAGCTTTCTTT; J: TRBJ1-1; V: TRBV7-9; size: NA; D: TRBD1
CDR3: CASIQSGIAFF; DNA: TGTGCCAGTATACAGTCGGGGATTGCTTTCTTT; J: TRBJ1-1; V: TRBV6-1; size: NA; D: NA
CDR3: CATSGVGEQYF; DNA: TGTGCCACCTCAGGGGTGGGGGAGCAGTACTTC; J: TRBJ2-7; V: TRBV15; size: once; D: NA
CDR3: CASSLRSANTGELFF; DNA: TGTGCCAGCAGCTTAAGGAGTGCGAACACCGGGGAGCTGTTTTTT; J: TRBJ2-2; V: TRBV7-3; size: NA; D: NA
CDR3: CASSMRQGAAQPQHF; DNA: TGTGCCAGTAGTATGCGGCAGGGTGCGGCTCAGCCCCAGCATTTT; J: TRBJ1-5; V: TRBV19; size: NA; D: NA
CDR3: CASRLTGGYGYTF; DNA: TGTGCCAGCAGATTGACAGGGGGCTATGGCTACACCTTC; J: TRBJ1-2; V: TRBV7-2; size: once; D: TRBD1
CDR3: CASRTGDNEQFF; DNA: TGTGCCAGCCGGACAGGGGACAATGAGCAGTTCTTC; J: TRBJ2-1; V: TRBV27; size: NA; D: TRBD1
CDR3: CASSSSGGPTEQYF; DNA: NA; J: TRBJ2-7; V: TRBV9; size: NA; D: NA
CDR3: CASSKEARGKEKLFF; DNA: TGTGCCAGCAGCAAAGAAGCCAGGGGCAAGGAAAAACTGTTTTTT; J: TRBJ1-4; V: TRBV21-1; size: NA; D: NA
CDR3: CASSPSGSYEQYF; DNA: TGCGCCAGCAGCCCTAGCGGTTCCTACGAGCAGTACTTC; J: TRBJ2-7; V: TRBV5-1; size: NA; D: TRBD2
CDR3: CATSRQGPYEQYF; DNA: TGTGCCACCAGCAGACAGGGTCCCTACGAGCAGTACTTC; J: TRBJ2-7; V: TRBV15; size: NA; D: NA
CDR3: CASSQAGGDTGELFF; DNA: TGTGCCAGCAGCCAGGCGGGGGGAGACACCGGGGAGCTGTTTTTT; J: TRBJ2-2; V: TRBV7-3; size: NA; D: TRBD2
CDR3: CASSFNNGSTDTQYF; DNA: TGCGCCAGCAGCTTCAATAACGGGAGCACAGATACGCAGTATTTT; J: TRBJ2-3; V: TRBV5-1; size: NA; D: NA
CDR3: CASREPGHKTGELFF; DNA: TGTGCCAGCAGAGAACCGGGTCACAAGACCGGGGAGCTGTTTTTT; J: TRBJ2-2; V: TRBV28; size: NA; D: NA
CDR3: CASSLEYSEAFF; DNA: TGTGCCAGCAGCTTAGAGTATAGTGAAGCTTTCTTT; J: TRBJ1-1; V: TRBV11-3; size: NA; D: NA